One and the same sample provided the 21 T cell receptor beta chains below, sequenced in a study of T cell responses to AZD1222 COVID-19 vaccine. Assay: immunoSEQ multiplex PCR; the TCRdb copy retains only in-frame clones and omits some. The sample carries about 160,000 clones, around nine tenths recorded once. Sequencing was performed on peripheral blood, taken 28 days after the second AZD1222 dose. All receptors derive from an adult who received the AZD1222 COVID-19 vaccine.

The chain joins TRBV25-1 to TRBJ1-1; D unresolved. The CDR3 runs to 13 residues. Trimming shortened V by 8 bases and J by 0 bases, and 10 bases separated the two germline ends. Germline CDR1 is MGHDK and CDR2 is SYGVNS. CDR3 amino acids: CASSKTLNTEAFF. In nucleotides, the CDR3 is TGTGCCAGCTCCAAGACCCTGAACACTGAAGCTTTCTTT. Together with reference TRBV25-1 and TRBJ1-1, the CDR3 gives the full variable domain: EADIYQTPRYLVIGTGKKITLECSQTMGHDKMYWYQQDPGMELHLIHYSYGVNSTEKGDLSSESTVSRIRTEHFPLTLESARPSHTSQYLCASSKTLNTEAFFGQGTRLTVV.

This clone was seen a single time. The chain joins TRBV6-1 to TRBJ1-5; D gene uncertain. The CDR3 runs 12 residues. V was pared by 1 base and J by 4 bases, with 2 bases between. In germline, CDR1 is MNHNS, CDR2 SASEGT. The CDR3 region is CASSEVNQPQHF. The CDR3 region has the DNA TGTGCCAGCAGTGAAGTGAATCAGCCCCAGCATTTT.

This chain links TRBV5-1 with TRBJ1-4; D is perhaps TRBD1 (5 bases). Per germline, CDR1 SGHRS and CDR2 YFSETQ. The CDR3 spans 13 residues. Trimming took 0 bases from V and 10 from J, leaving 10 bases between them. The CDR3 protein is CASSLGQGGKLFF. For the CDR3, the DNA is TGCGCCAGCAGCTTGGGTCAGGGAGGAAAACTGTTTTTT.

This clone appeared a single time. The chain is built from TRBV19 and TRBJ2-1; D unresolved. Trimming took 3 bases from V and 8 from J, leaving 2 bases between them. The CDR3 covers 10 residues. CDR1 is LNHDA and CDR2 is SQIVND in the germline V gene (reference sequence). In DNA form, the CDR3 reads TGTGCCAGTAGTATGGATGAGCAGTTCTTC. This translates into CASSMDEQFF.

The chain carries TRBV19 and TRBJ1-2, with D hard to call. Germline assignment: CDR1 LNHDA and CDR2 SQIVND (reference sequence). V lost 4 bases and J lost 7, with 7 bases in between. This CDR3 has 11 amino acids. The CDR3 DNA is TGTGCCAGTAGTAGGGGAACTGGCTACACCTTC. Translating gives CASSRGTGYTF.

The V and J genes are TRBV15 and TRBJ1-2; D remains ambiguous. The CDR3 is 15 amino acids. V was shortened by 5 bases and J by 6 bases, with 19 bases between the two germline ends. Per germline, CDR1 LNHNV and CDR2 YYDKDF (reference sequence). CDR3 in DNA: TGTGCCACCAGCTCCCGTTTCGCGGACCACGATGGCTACACCTTC. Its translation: CATSSRFADHDGYTF.

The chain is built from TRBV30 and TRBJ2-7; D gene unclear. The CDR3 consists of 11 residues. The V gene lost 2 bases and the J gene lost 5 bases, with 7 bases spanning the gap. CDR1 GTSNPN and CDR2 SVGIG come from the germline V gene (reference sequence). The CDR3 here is CAWSPNHEQYF. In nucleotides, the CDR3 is TGTGCCTGGAGTCCTAACCACGAGCAGTACTTC.

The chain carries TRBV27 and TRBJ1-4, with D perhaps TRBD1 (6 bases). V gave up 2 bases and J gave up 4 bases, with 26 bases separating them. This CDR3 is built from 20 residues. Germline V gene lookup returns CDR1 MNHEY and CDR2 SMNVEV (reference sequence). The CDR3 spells CASSLRPPGAPLLDNEKLFF. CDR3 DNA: TGTGCCAGCAGTTTAAGGCCTCCAGGGGCCCCCTTATTGGATAATGAAAAACTGTTTTTT.

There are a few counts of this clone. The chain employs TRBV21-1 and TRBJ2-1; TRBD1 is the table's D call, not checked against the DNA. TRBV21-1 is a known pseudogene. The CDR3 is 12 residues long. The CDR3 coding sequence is TGTGCCAGCAGGGGTCCAGGGGATGAGCAGTTCTTC. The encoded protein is CASRGPGDEQFF.

CDR3 nucleotides: TGTGCCAGCAGAACCCCAGGTTACCAGCCCCAGCATTTT. Protein product: CASRTPGYQPQHF. The chain has TRBV28 and TRBJ1-5, with D hard to call. The CDR3 has 13 amino acids. Germline V gives CDR1 MDHEN, CDR2 SYDVKM. V was shortened by 6 bases and J by 7 bases, with 13 bases between the two germline ends.

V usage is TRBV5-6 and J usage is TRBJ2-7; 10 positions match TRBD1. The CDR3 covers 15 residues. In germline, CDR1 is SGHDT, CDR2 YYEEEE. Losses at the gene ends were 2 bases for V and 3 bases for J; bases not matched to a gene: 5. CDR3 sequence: CASSFGQGGYYEQYF. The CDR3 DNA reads TGTGCCAGCAGCTTCGGACAGGGGGGATACTACGAGCAGTACTTC.

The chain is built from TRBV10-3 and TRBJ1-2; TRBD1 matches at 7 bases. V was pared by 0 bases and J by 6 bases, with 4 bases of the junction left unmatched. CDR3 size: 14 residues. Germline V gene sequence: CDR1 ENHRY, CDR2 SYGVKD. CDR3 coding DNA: TGTGCCATCAGTGAGTCCCGAACAGGGGATGGCTACACCTTC. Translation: CAISESRTGDGYTF.

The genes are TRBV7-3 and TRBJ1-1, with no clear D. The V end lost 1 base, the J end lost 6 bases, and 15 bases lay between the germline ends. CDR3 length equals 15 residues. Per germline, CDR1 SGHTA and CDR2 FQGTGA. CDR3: CASSLMSGGRAEAFF. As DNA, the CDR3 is TGTGCCAGCAGCTTAATGTCCGGAGGTCGGGCTGAAGCTTTCTTT.

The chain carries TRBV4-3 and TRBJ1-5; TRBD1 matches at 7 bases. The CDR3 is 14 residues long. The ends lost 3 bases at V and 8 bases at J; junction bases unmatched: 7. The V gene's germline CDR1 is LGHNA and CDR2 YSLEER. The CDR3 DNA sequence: TGCGCCAGCAGCCATGGCAGGGGGAAAGAGCCCCAGCATTTT. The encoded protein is CASSHGRGKEPQHF.

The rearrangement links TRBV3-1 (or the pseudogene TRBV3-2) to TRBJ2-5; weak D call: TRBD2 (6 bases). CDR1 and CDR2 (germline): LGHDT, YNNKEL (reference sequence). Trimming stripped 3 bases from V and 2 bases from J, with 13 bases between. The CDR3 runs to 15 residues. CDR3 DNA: TGTGCCAGCAGCCAGCCGGGGGTGGGTCAAGAGACCCAGTACTTC. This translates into CASSQPGVGQETQYF.

This chain's CDR3 is CASSLKGADYGYTF. DNA for the CDR3: TGTGCCAGCAGTTTAAAGGGGGCCGACTATGGCTACACCTTC. J is TRBJ1-2 and V is TRBV27; 7 positions agree with TRBD1. V trimming: 2 bases; J trimming: 3 bases; junction bases outside the gene matches: 3. This CDR3 comprises 14 residues. CDR1 and CDR2 (germline): MNHEY, SMNVEV (reference sequence).

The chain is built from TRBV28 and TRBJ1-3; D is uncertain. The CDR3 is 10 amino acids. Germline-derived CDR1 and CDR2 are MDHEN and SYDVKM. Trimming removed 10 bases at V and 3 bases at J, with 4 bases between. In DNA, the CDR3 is TGTGCCATCATTGGAAACACCATATATTTT. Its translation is CAIIGNTIYF.

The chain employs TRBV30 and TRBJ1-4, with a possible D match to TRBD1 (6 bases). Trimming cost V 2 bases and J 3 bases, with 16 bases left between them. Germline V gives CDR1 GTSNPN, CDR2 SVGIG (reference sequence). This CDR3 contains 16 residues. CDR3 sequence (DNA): TGTGCCTGGAGTCGCGGACAGTCCGGGCCTAATGAAAAACTGTTTTTT. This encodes CAWSRGQSGPNEKLFF.

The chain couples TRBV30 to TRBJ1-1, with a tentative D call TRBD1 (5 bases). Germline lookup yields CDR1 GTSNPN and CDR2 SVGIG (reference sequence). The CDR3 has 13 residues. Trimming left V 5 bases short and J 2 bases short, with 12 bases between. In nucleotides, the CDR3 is TGTGCCTGGGGTCGTAGGGGAAACACTGAAGCTTTCTTT. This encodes CAWGRRGNTEAFF.

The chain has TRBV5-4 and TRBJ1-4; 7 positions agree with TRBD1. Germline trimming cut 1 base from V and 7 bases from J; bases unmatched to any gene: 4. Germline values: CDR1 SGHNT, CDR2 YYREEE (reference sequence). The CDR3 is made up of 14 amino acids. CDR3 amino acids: CASSLRGQAEKLFF. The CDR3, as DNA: TGTGCCAGCAGCTTGAGAGGACAGGCTGAAAAACTGTTTTTT. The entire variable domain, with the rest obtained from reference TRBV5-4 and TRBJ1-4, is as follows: ETGVTQSPTHLIKTRGQQVTLRCSSQSGHNTVSWYQQALGQGPQFIFQYYREEENGRGNFPPRFSGLQFPNYSSELNVNALELDDSALYLCASSLRGQAEKLFFGSGTQLSVL.

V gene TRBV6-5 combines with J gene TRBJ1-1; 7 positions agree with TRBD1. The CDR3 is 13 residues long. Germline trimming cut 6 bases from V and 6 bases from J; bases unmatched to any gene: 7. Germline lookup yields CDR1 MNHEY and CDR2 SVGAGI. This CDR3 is CASRNTGASEAFF. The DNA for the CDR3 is TGTGCCAGCAGGAACACAGGGGCCTCTGAAGCTTTCTTT.